What follows describes a single T cell receptor (beta chain). This entry is derived from a study of blood T cell repertoires in COVID-19. As for the study in general: COVID-19 samples from acute and convalescent phases originated in the United States, Italy and Spain.

The table came from immunoSEQ multiplex PCR; TCRdb's copy has only in-frame clones and leaves some out. The sample consists of approximately 380,000 clones, 80% to 95% of them appearing once. In assigning cohorts, the study relied on participant-reported clinical history. Exposed participants came across a COVID-19 case within 2 weeks before study entry. The germline gives CDR1 SGHDT, CDR2 YYEEEE. Trimming took 0 bases from V and 0 from J; bases not matched to a gene: 5. The length of the CDR3 is 16 residues. Material for sequencing was PBMCs or T cells enriched from blood (not recorded which). The chain has TRBV5-6 and TRBJ1-1; 7 bases are shared with TRBD1. The clonotype was recovered from a woman in her 40s who had been exposed to COVID-19. Here the CDR3 DNA reads TGTGCCAGCAGCTTGGCCGGAGGGGGCATGAACACTGAAGCTTTCTTT. This translates into CASSLAGGGMNTEAFF.